A few counts support the clone carrying this TCR beta chain. CDR1 and CDR2 (germline): DFQATT, SNEGSKA (reference sequence). J lost 4 bases, V lost 0 bases, and 6 bases had no gene match. The CDR3 consists of 17 residues. This sample is part of a study of T-cell reconstitution after alpha-beta-depleted transplantation in children. The authors prepared the TCRbeta library with unique molecular identifiers. TCRdb re-called the PCR reads with MiXCR, one entry per CDR3 protein. The data hold more than 550,000 distinct CDR3 sequences, with 10% observed a single time. The sequence came from a human donor who donated a stem cell graft to a child with acute myeloid leukemia. Sequences were derived from PBMCs from the stem cell graft donor, sampled from the stem cell graft. The chain carries TRBV20-1 and TRBJ2-4; the match to TRBD2 covers 13 bases. The CDR3 spells CSAREGLAGDFKNIQYF. In DNA form, the CDR3 reads TGCAGTGCTAGAGAAGGACTAGCGGGAGACTTTAAAAACATTCAGTACTTC.